Following are 17 T cell receptor beta chains from one sample sequenced in a study of cytomegalovirus exposure and HLA in healthy donors. Profiled with immunoSEQ multiplex PCR; TCRdb holds only in-frame clones, not every one. The sample yields 50,000 or so clones, about 93% seen once. The sequencing sample was made of PBMCs. Every receptor here comes from a man aged 18 to 30 in good health and CMV-seronegative.

The V call is TRBV28, the J call TRBJ1-2; TRBD1 aligns across 8 bases. The CDR3 spans 13 residues. Germline CDR1 MDHEN, CDR2 SYDVKM. Losses at the gene ends were 3 bases for V and 3 bases for J; bases not matched to a gene: 0. The chain's CDR3 is CASSLTGDYGYTF. Here the CDR3 DNA reads TGTGCCAGCAGTTTGACAGGGGACTATGGCTACACCTTC.

This chain connects TRBV6-1 to TRBJ2-2; 8 nucleotides align to TRBD1. CDR1 MNHNS and CDR2 SASEGT come from the germline V gene. The CDR3 is 13 residues long. The V gene end was trimmed by 7 bases and the J gene end by 7 bases; junction bases not matched to a gene: 5. CDR3 loop: CASKTGDGGELFF. For the CDR3, the DNA is TGTGCCAGCAAGACAGGGGATGGCGGGGAGCTGTTTTTT.

The rearrangement joins TRBV29-1 to TRBJ1-1, with D maybe TRBD1 (6 bases). The CDR3 extends over 14 amino acids. Trimming removed 3 bases at V and 0 bases at J, with 11 bases between. CDR1 is SQVTM, CDR2 ANQGSEA, per germline. CDR3 amino acids: CSVDRGRVNTEAFF. For the CDR3, the DNA is TGCAGCGTTGATAGGGGGAGAGTGAACACTGAAGCTTTCTTT.

Only a few counts were recorded for this clone. The chain uses TRBV14 and TRBJ2-1; 11 nucleotides match TRBD2. V lost 0 bases to trimming and J lost 10 bases; unmatched junction nucleotides: 5. The CDR3 loop spans 15 amino acids. Germline V gene sequence: CDR1 SGHDN, CDR2 FVKESK. The CDR3 nucleotides are TGTGCCAGCAGCCAAGATCCGGCTAGCGGGAGGGAGCAGTTCTTC. It encodes CASSQDPASGREQFF.

The table lists this clone with a count of one. The chain recombines TRBV7-6 with TRBJ2-1; 11 bases agree with TRBD2. CDR3 length: 15 residues. CDR1 and CDR2 (germline): SGHVS, FNYEAQ. V shed 5 bases and J 5 bases; nucleotides not matched to a gene: 5. The CDR3 nucleotides read TGTGCCAGCAGCCCCTCACTAGCGGGAGACAATGAGCAGTTCTTC. It encodes CASSPSLAGDNEQFF.

V usage is TRBV27 and J usage is TRBJ2-3; 9 nucleotides match TRBD1. Looked up from germline, CDR1 is MNHEY and CDR2 is SMNVEV (reference sequence). The CDR3 covers 16 residues. The ends lost 1 base at V and 5 bases at J; junction bases unmatched: 7. Here the CDR3 DNA reads TGTGCCAGCAGTTTATTGGGACAGGGTGGCCGAGATACGCAGTATTTT. Translation: CASSLLGQGGRDTQYF.

This clone has more than one count but fewer than ten. This rearrangement joins TRBV10-2 to TRBJ2-7, with unresolved D. This CDR3 comprises 12 residues. Germline V gives CDR1 WSHSY, CDR2 SAAADI. V lost 5 bases and J lost 4, with 9 bases in between. The CDR3 protein is CASSSSEYEQYF. DNA of the CDR3: TGCGCCAGCAGTAGTTCAGAATACGAGCAGTACTTC.

This rearrangement joins TRBV2 to TRBJ1-1; D gene unclear. This CDR3 region has 13 residues. Trimming removed 7 bases at V and 0 bases at J, with 9 bases between. CDR1 and CDR2 from the germline V gene are SNHLY and FYNNEI. CDR3 loop: CASIAGLNTEAFF. As DNA, the CDR3 is TGTGCCAGCATAGCCGGCTTGAACACTGAAGCTTTCTTT.

The rearrangement links TRBV6-6 to TRBJ1-1; 10 bases line up with TRBD1. The trim removed 8 bases at V and 4 bases at J, leaving 10 bases unmatched. CDR1 and CDR2 from the germline V gene are MNHNY and SVGAGI (reference sequence). This CDR3 has 15 amino acids. The CDR3 protein is CASSGGTGDFTEAFF. DNA of the CDR3: TGTGCCAGCTCAGGGGGGACAGGGGATTTCACTGAAGCTTTCTTT.

J is TRBJ1-4 and V is TRBV7-9, with D possibly matching TRBD1 (5 bases). The CDR3 runs to 14 residues. Germline assignment: CDR1 SEHNR and CDR2 FQNEAQ (reference sequence). V lost 2 bases and J lost 5, with 9 bases in between. The CDR3 nucleotides are TGTGCCAGCAGCTTAATGGGGCAGAATGAAAAACTGTTTTTT. Its translation: CASSLMGQNEKLFF.

The chain couples TRBV25-1 to TRBJ1-1; no reliable D call. V gave up 7 bases and J gave up 5 bases, with 17 bases separating them. The germline V gene has CDR1 MGHDK and CDR2 SYGVNS. CDR3 length equals 14 residues. The CDR3 coding sequence is TGTGCCAGCAAGTTATCGGGAGCGGGGACTGAAGCTTTCTTT. It yields the protein CASKLSGAGTEAFF.

The J gene is TRBJ2-3, the V gene TRBV5-1; 12 positions agree with TRBD2. The length of the CDR3 is 16 residues. V was clipped by 2 bases and J by 3 bases; unmatched bases: 4. CDR1 is SGHRS and CDR2 is YFSETQ in the germline V gene. The CDR3 DNA reads as TGCGCCAGCAGCTTCGGGACTAGCGGGTTGACAGATACGCAGTATTTT. It is translated as CASSFGTSGLTDTQYF.

The rearrangement uses TRBV15 and TRBJ2-7; no definite D call. This CDR3 comprises 13 residues. V was cut by 0 bases and J by 3 bases, with 6 bases left in between. Germline loops: CDR1 LNHNV, CDR2 YYDKDF (reference sequence). For the CDR3, the DNA is TGTGCCACCAGCAGAGATCCAAACTACGAGCAGTACTTC. Protein: CATSRDPNYEQYF.

This chain uses TRBV5-1 with TRBJ1-1, with TRBD1 as a possible D gene (5 bases). From germline, CDR1 is SGHRS and CDR2 YFSETQ. The CDR3 is made up of 13 amino acids. V gave up 4 bases and J gave up 3 bases, with 10 bases separating them. CDR3 residues: CASSLGAYTEAFF. The DNA for the CDR3 is TGCGCCAGCAGCCTTGGGGCATACACTGAAGCTTTCTTT.

This clone is a singleton in its sample. V and J are TRBV9 and TRBJ2-2; D unclear. The CDR3 covers 14 residues. Deletions cut 7 bases from V and 0 bases from J, with 10 bases between. Germline V gene lookup returns CDR1 SGDLS and CDR2 YYNGEE. In DNA form, the CDR3 reads TGTGCCAGCCGCGCCACTCCGAACACCGGGGAGCTGTTTTTT. This codes for CASRATPNTGELFF. Together with reference TRBV9 and TRBJ2-2, the CDR3 gives the full variable domain: DSGVTQTPKHLITATGQRVTLRCSPRSGDLSVYWYQQSLDQGLQFLIQYYNGEERAKGNILERFSAQQFPDLHSELNLSSLELGDSALYFCASRATPNTGELFFGEGSRLTVL.

This rearrangement joins TRBV9 to TRBJ2-7; 11 bases agree with TRBD2. The CDR3 totals 15 residues. J was trimmed by 1 base and V by 4 bases; bases with no gene match: 4. Looked up from germline, CDR1 is SGDLS and CDR2 is YYNGEE. The CDR3 nucleotides read TGTGCCAGCAGCCTAGGGACTAGCGGATCCTACGAGCAGTACTTC. This translates into CASSLGTSGSYEQYF.

In its sample, this clone was seen once. The chain recombines TRBV19 with TRBJ2-1, with 9 nucleotides matching TRBD2. The CDR3 has 16 amino acids. V was pared by 1 base and J by 4 bases, with 5 bases of the junction left unmatched. Germline lookup yields CDR1 LNHDA and CDR2 SQIVND (reference sequence). The CDR3 DNA sequence: TGTGCCAGTAGTATAGGAGGACTAGCGACATACAATGAGCAGTTCTTC. The encoded protein is CASSIGGLATYNEQFF. The whole variable domain, filled in from reference TRBV19 and TRBJ2-1, reads DGGITQSPKYLFRKEGQNVTLSCEQNLNHDAMYWYRQDPGQGLRLIYYSQIVNDFQKGDIAEGYSVSREKKESFPLTVTSAQKNPTAFYLCASSIGGLATYNEQFFGPGTRLTVL.